The entry that follows covers one T cell receptor beta chain sequence. This sample is part of a study of blood T cell repertoires in COVID-19. Study as a whole: Samples representing acute and convalescent COVID-19 were sourced from the United States, Italy and Spain. PBMCs, B-cell-depleted T cells, or T cells provided the cDNA or gDNA that made up the material.

The CDR3 is made up of 14 amino acids. Between the trimmed V and J ends, which lost 0 bases and 6 bases, there was a span of 9 bases. Germline CDR1 reads WSHSY; CDR2 reads SAAADI. This table comes from immunoSEQ multiplex PCR, and its TCRdb copy is limited to in-frame clones, with some not included. The sample holds about 190,000 clones, about 87% seen once. This chain links TRBV10-2 with TRBJ1-5; no firm D call. Input material: peripheral blood. The TCR was taken from a woman in her twenties or thirties with acute or convalescent COVID-19. In nucleotides, the CDR3 is TGCGCCAGCAGTGAGTCGACTCTGGGTCAGCCCCAGCATTTT. It codes for CASSESTLGQPQHF.